The 12 T cell receptor beta chains in this list originate from one sample, sequenced in a study of OX40 agonist ivuxolimab in advanced cancers. Data came from immunoSEQ multiplex PCR; TCRdb stores just in-frame clones and leaves some out. This repertoire shows 50,000 to 65,000 clones, 81% found once; its top ten account for about 1%. The material was CD4+ or CD8+ T cells sorted from blood, obtained in a trial of the OX40 agonist ivuxolimab. These receptors came from an adult with an advanced solid tumor such as melanoma, head and neck, liver or kidney cancer.

The chain employs TRBV5-1 and TRBJ1-1; 8 positions match TRBD1. This CDR3 is 15 amino acids long. Germline V lookup: CDR1 SGHRS, CDR2 YFSETQ. The V gene end was trimmed by 4 bases and the J gene end by 2 bases; junction bases not matched to a gene: 7. CDR3 bases: TGCGCCAGCAGCCCAAAGGGACAGGATAACACTGAAGCTTTCTTT. Translating gives CASSPKGQDNTEAFF.

V and J are TRBV11-2 and TRBJ1-6; D perhaps matches TRBD1 (5 bases). Deletions cut 6 bases from V and 9 bases from J, with 15 bases between. The CDR3 covers 14 residues. Germline assignment: CDR1 SGHAT and CDR2 FQNNGV. The CDR3 region has the DNA TGTGCCAGCAGTACTCAGGGTAATGGTTCACCCCTCCACTTT. Residues: CASSTQGNGSPLHF.

This chain uses TRBV5-6 with TRBJ1-5; TRBD1 matches at 10 bases. V lost 0 bases and J lost 1; bases outside the gene matches: 1. The germline V gene encodes CDR1 SGHDT and CDR2 YYEEEE. This CDR3 has 16 amino acids. CDR3: CASSLGTGGSNQPQHF. In DNA, the CDR3 is TGTGCCAGCAGCTTGGGGACAGGGGGAAGCAATCAGCCCCAGCATTTT.

The chain uses TRBV19 and TRBJ1-6; D is ambiguous. The CDR3 covers 24 residues. Germline V gene data show CDR1 as LNHDA and CDR2 as SQIVND (reference sequence). The V end lost 0 bases, the J end lost 0 bases, and 30 bases lay between the germline ends. CDR3 sequence reads: CASSIDRGSPSSVASSSYNSPLHF. Here the CDR3 DNA reads TGTGCCAGTAGTATAGATCGTGGCAGTCCCTCGAGTGTGGCATCGAGCTCCTATAATTCACCCCTCCACTTT.

Note on this clone: Different DNA sequences within this sample yield the same CDR3. V is TRBV18 and J is TRBJ2-5; TRBD2 matches at 9 bases. The V and J ends lost 6 bases and 2 bases, in that order; junction bases with no gene match: 7. CDR1 and CDR2 from the germline V gene are KGHSH and LQKENI. This CDR3 region has 15 residues. Here the CDR3 DNA reads TGTGCCAGCTCCCTAAGCGGGGGGCGGCAAGAGACCCAGTACTTC. Translated: CASSLSGGRQETQYF. Full variable domain (rest looked up from reference TRBV18 and TRBJ2-5): NAGVMQNPRHLVRRRGQEARLRCSPMKGHSHVYWYRQLPEEGLKFMVYLQKENIIDESGMPKERFSAEFPKEGPSILRIQQVVRGDSAAYFCASSLSGGRQETQYFGPGTRLLVL.

This clone was seen only a few times. This sequence joins TRBV6-6 and TRBJ1-2, with TRBD1 identical over 7 bases. The J segment lost 6 bases and the V segment lost 6 bases, leaving 7 bases of the junction unmatched. Germline V gene lookup returns CDR1 MNHNY and CDR2 SVGAGI (reference sequence). The CDR3 has 13 amino acids. The CDR3 DNA reads as TGTGCCAGCAGCACAGGGGCTAGTCATGGCTACACCTTC. The encoded protein is CASSTGASHGYTF.

Only one count was recorded for this clone. This sequence joins TRBV5-1 and TRBJ1-2; no definite D call. The germline gives CDR1 SGHRS, CDR2 YFSETQ. This CDR3 spans 14 amino acids. V lost 0 bases, J lost 3 bases, and 9 bases lay in between. As DNA, the CDR3 is TGCGCCAGCAGCTTGGGGCAGGTAGACTATGGCTACACCTTC. It translates to CASSLGQVDYGYTF.

This rearrangement joins TRBV11-2 to TRBJ1-2, with a possible D match to TRBD1 (6 bases). The germline V gene encodes CDR1 SGHAT and CDR2 FQNNGV. The CDR3 runs to 15 residues. V was cut by 1 base and J by 7 bases, with 16 bases left in between. This chain's CDR3 is CASSLGFWDNGGYTF. The CDR3 nucleotides are TGTGCCAGCAGCTTAGGTTTTTGGGACAACGGTGGCTACACCTTC.

J is TRBJ1-4 and V is TRBV5-4; 11 bases line up with TRBD1. Germline CDR1 and CDR2: SGHNT and YYREEE (reference sequence). The CDR3 sequence is 14 residues long. V lost 4 bases to trimming and J lost 5 bases; unmatched junction nucleotides: 1. The CDR3 nucleotides read TGTGCCAGCAGCCGGGACAGGGGGAATGAAAAACTGTTTTTT. Its translation is CASSRDRGNEKLFF.

The V and J genes are TRBV5-4 and TRBJ2-7, with a tentative D call TRBD2 (7 bases). CDR1 and CDR2 (germline): SGHNT, YYREEE (reference sequence). The CDR3 has 16 residues. V lost 7 bases to trimming and J lost 2 bases, with 22 bases between them. CDR3 loop: CASALIGGGLAYEQYF. DNA for the CDR3: TGTGCCAGCGCACTTATTGGGGGGGGGCTTGCCTACGAGCAGTACTTC.

The J gene is TRBJ1-2, the V gene TRBV4-2; 8 nucleotides agree with TRBD1. The CDR3 covers 14 residues. With 3 bases clipped from V and 6 bases from J, the junction kept 6 bases outside the gene matches. Germline CDR1 and CDR2: LGHNA and YNFKEQ. The CDR3: CASSHLDREDGYTF. The CDR3 DNA reads as TGTGCCAGCAGCCATTTGGACAGGGAAGATGGCTACACCTTC.

The chain uses TRBV11-3 and TRBJ2-1; D tentatively fits TRBD1 or TRBD2 (5 bases each). CDR1 and CDR2 (germline): SGHNT, YENEEA. The CDR3 runs 12 residues. Trimming took 3 bases from V and 11 from J, leaving 11 bases between them. The CDR3 region is CASSLRGSQQFF. In nucleotides, the CDR3 is TGTGCCAGCAGCTTGAGGGGTTCCCAGCAGTTCTTC.